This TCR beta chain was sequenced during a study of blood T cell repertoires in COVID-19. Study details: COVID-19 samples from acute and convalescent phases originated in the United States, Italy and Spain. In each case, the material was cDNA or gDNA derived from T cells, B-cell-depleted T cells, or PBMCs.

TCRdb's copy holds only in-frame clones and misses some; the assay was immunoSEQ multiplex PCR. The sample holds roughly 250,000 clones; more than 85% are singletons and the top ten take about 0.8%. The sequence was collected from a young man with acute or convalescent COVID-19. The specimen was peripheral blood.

This CDR3 reads CASSLEGSSRGSPLHF. The CDR3 DNA reads as TGTGCCAGCAGTTTGGAGGGCTCGTCTAGAGGGTCACCCCTCCACTTT. The gene calls are TRBV27 and TRBJ1-6; no definite D call. V shed 3 bases and J shed 10 bases, with 19 bases lying between them. The CDR3 extends over 16 amino acids. Germline V gives CDR1 MNHEY, CDR2 SMNVEV (reference sequence).